A single sample gave rise to the 29 T cell receptor beta chains below, sequenced in a study of breast tumors, draining lymph nodes, adjacent tissues. MiXCR, applied by TCRdb to the multiplex PCR reads, yields one record per CDR3 protein. The sample consists of about 66,000 distinct CDR3 sequences, 40% to 45% of them appearing once. What was sequenced was breast tumor tissue. These receptors were taken from a female donor with breast cancer. Some clones in this sample may be carry-over from other donors' samples.

On this clonotype: A read error may explain this, as a much larger clone is one base away. The V gene is TRBV7-3, the J gene TRBJ2-3; TRBD2 might be the D (6 bases). From germline, CDR1 is SGHTA and CDR2 FQGTGA. This CDR3 spans 17 amino acids. CDR3 nucleotide sequence: TGTGCCAGCAGCTCCTTAGCGGCCATGGGCGGGCCAGATCCGCAGTATTTT. Translated, it gives CASSSLAAMGGPDPQYF.

The genes are TRBV7-2 and TRBJ1-4; TRBD1 matches 7 bases. CDR1 is SGHTA and CDR2 is FQGNSA in the germline V gene. V shed 1 base, J shed 3 bases, and the junction held 5 bases outside the gene matches. The CDR3 extends over 16 amino acids. This chain's CDR3 is CASSLVAGQPNEKLFF. For the CDR3, the DNA is TGTGCCAGCAGCTTAGTAGCGGGACAGCCTAATGAAAAACTGTTTTTT.

There are many counts of this clonotype. This chain uses TRBV9 with TRBJ2-1; 7 nucleotides agree with TRBD2. The CDR3 runs 15 residues. Germline-derived CDR1 and CDR2 are SGDLS and YYNGEE. V lost 3 bases to trimming and J lost 3 bases; unmatched junction nucleotides: 6. CDR3 protein: CASSEWSGIYNEQFF. CDR3 nucleotides: TGTGCCAGCAGCGAGTGGAGCGGGATCTACAATGAGCAGTTCTTC.

This clonotype appeared many times. V and J are TRBV7-2 and TRBJ2-3, with TRBD2 matching 12 bases. The CDR3 spans 17 residues. Trimming cost V 1 base and J 8 bases; bases outside gene matches: 10. Germline V gene sequence: CDR1 SGHTA, CDR2 FQGNSA. Here the CDR3 reads CASSLETTSGGSGTQYF. As DNA, the CDR3 is TGTGCCAGCAGCTTAGAGACGACTAGCGGGGGATCAGGTACGCAGTATTTT.

The CDR3 reads CASSFLGGFSYEQYF. The CDR3 bases are TGTGCCAGCAGTTTCCTGGGAGGGTTCTCCTACGAGCAGTACTTC. The chain has TRBV27 and TRBJ2-7, with 7 bases identical to TRBD2. With V trimmed by 3 bases and J by 0 bases, 5 bases remained unmatched. CDR3 size: 15 residues. Germline V gene lookup returns CDR1 MNHEY and CDR2 SMNVEV (reference sequence).

In its sample, this clonotype was seen many times. This chain links TRBV13 with TRBJ2-1, with D unresolved. Looked up from germline, CDR1 is PRHDT and CDR2 is FYEKMQ (reference sequence). The germline V and J ends were trimmed by 3 bases and 10 bases, with 4 bases remaining between them. There are 10 residues in the CDR3. In nucleotides, the CDR3 is TGTGCCAGCAGCTTTAGGGAGCAGTTCTTC. It yields the protein CASSFREQFF.

This clonotype was counted many times. The rearrangement links TRBV5-8 to TRBJ1-2; 7 bases are a match to TRBD1. The CDR3 sequence is 17 residues long. The ends lost 3 bases at V and 2 bases at J; junction bases unmatched: 13. Germline lookup yields CDR1 SGHTS and CDR2 YDEGEE. In DNA form, the CDR3 reads TGTGCCAGCAGCTACCCGGGTATAGGGGGCTACAACTATGGCTACACCTTC. Translation gives CASSYPGIGGYNYGYTF.

This clonotype was counted ten times or more. CDR3 nucleotide sequence: TGTGCCAGCAGCTTAGCTCGCACAGATACGCAGTATTTT. It encodes CASSLARTDTQYF. The chain couples TRBV7-8 to TRBJ2-3, with no clear D. V lost 0 bases, J lost 1 base, and 2 bases lay in between. Looked up from germline, CDR1 is SGHVS and CDR2 is FQNEAQ. The CDR3 covers 13 residues. The variable domain in full, completed from reference TRBV7-8 and TRBJ2-3, reads GAGVSQSPRYKVAKRGQDVALRCDPISGHVSLFWYQQALGQGPEFLTYFQNEAQLDKSGLPSDRFFAERPEGSVSTLKIQRTQQEDSAVYLCASSLARTDTQYFGPGTRLTVL.

This clonotype appeared many times. V gene TRBV12-3 or TRBV12-4 combines with J gene TRBJ2-7; 8 bases are a match to TRBD2. Trimming at V came to 3 bases and at J to 3 bases, leaving 31 bases not matched to a gene. There are 23 residues in the CDR3. CDR3 loop: CASSFPHDGGGSQREPSNYEQYF. Here the CDR3 DNA reads TGTGCCAGCAGTTTTCCCCACGACGGGGGTGGGTCTCAGCGGGAGCCGTCAAACTACGAGCAGTACTTC.

This clonotype was observed at least ten times. CDR3 nucleotide sequence: TGTGCCAGCAGCCCCTACAAGGCAGTGTCCTACAATGAGCAGTTCTTC. This translates into CASSPYKAVSYNEQFF. The chain uses TRBV14 and TRBJ2-1; D is unresolved. Trimming removed 4 bases from V and 1 base from J, with 14 bases in between. This CDR3 has 16 residues. The germline CDR1 and CDR2 sequences are SGHDN and FVKESK.

This clonotype came up once. This sequence joins TRBV13 and TRBJ2-7, with D tentatively TRBD2 (6 bases). Trimming cost V 5 bases and J 4 bases, with 18 bases left between them. This CDR3 is built from 15 residues. The germline CDR1 and CDR2 sequences are PRHDT and FYEKMQ (reference sequence). The CDR3 region is CASSQPGDERYEQYF. The CDR3 DNA sequence: TGTGCCAGCAGCCAGCCGGGGGACGAGAGATACGAGCAGTACTTC. The full variable domain, its missing parts supplied by reference TRBV13 and TRBJ2-7, is AAGVIQSPRHLIKEKRETATLKCYPIPRHDTVYWYQQGPGQDPQFLISFYEKMQSDKGSIPDRFSAQQFSDYHSELNMSSLELGDSALYFCASSQPGDERYEQYFGPGTRLTVT.

This clonotype was counted ten times or more. The chain combines TRBV5-5 with TRBJ1-5; a possible D gene is TRBD1 (6 bases). Deletions cut 3 bases from V and 0 bases from J, with 10 bases between. Germline V gives CDR1 SGHKS, CDR2 YYEKEE (reference sequence). The CDR3 has 15 residues. The CDR3 here is CASSSRGGSNQPQHF. CDR3 bases: TGTGCCAGCAGCTCACGAGGGGGTAGCAATCAGCCCCAGCATTTT. Full variable domain (remainder filled in from reference TRBV5-5 and TRBJ1-5): DAGVTQSPTHLIKTRGQQVTLRCSPISGHKSVSWYQQVLGQGPQFIFQYYEKEERGRGNFPDRFSARQFPNYSSELNVNALLLGDSALYLCASSSRGGSNQPQHFGDGTRLSIL.

This clonotype was recorded once. The chain is built from TRBV19 and TRBJ2-3; possibly TRBD2 for D (5 bases). Germline assignment: CDR1 LNHDA and CDR2 SQIVND (reference sequence). The CDR3 totals 15 residues. V gave up 5 bases and J gave up 2 bases, with 14 bases separating them. The CDR3 reads CASSSRSGYTDTQYF. DNA for the CDR3: TGTGCCAGTAGTTCCCGCTCGGGGTACACAGATACGCAGTATTTT.

This clonotype was seen at least ten times. This sequence joins TRBV28 and TRBJ1-2; 10 bases agree with TRBD1. Germline lookup yields CDR1 MDHEN and CDR2 SYDVKM. The length of the CDR3 is 15 residues. Losses at the gene ends were 5 bases for V and 8 bases for J; bases not matched to a gene: 11. The CDR3 reads CASSPEGQGKRGYTF. The CDR3 DNA is TGTGCCAGCAGTCCAGAGGGACAGGGGAAGAGAGGCTACACCTTC.

The chain couples TRBV2 to TRBJ1-2, with a tentative D call TRBD1 (6 bases). This CDR3 contains 15 residues. Germline CDR1 and CDR2: SNHLY and FYNNEI. The V gene lost 3 bases and the J gene lost 4 bases, with 15 bases spanning the gap. The CDR3 DNA sequence: TGTGCCAGCAGTGATCCCTCGGACAGTGTCTATGGCTACACCTTC. Translating it yields CASSDPSDSVYGYTF.

This clonotype was counted only a few times. This chain's CDR3 is CASSRQGDSPLHF. The DNA of the CDR3 is TGTGCCAGTAGTCGGCAGGGGGATTCACCCCTCCACTTT. The chain uses TRBV19 and TRBJ1-6; 7 bases align to TRBD1. The CDR3 has 13 amino acids. V gave up 5 bases and J gave up 8 bases; unmatched junction bases: 3. CDR1 is LNHDA, CDR2 SQIVND, per germline (reference sequence).

V and J are TRBV10-3 and TRBJ1-1; maybe TRBD1 (5 bases). Germline CDR1 reads ENHRY; CDR2 reads SYGVKD. CDR3 length equals 14 residues. V lost 10 bases to trimming and J lost 1 base, with 16 bases between them. This chain's CDR3 is CASKLGRENTEAFF. The CDR3 DNA reads as TGTGCCAGCAAACTGGGACGGGAGAACACTGAAGCTTTCTTT.

This clonotype came up many times. The rearrangement joins TRBV5-6 to TRBJ1-2; 12 nucleotides align to TRBD1. Germline CDR1 SGHDT, CDR2 YYEEEE. V dropped 5 bases and J dropped 2; count of bases not matched to a gene: 7. The CDR3 loop spans 16 amino acids. The CDR3 DNA sequence: TGTGCCAGCAGGGGGGACAGGGGGCGGAGAAACTATGGCTACACCTTC. Protein: CASRGDRGRRNYGYTF.

Concerning this clonotype itself: The CDR3 does not close with the conserved phenylalanine or tryptophan, likely indicating a read error. The DNA is left out, because the CDR3 cannot be placed on it with certainty; the CDR3 is given as TCRdb lists it. The gene calls are TRBV5-1 and TRBJ2-6. Per germline, CDR1 SGHRS and CDR2 YFSETQ. The CDR3 is 8 amino acids long, termini counted. The CDR3 spells CASSRLTS.

The table lists this clonotype with many counts. The J gene is TRBJ2-5, the V gene TRBV5-1, with TRBD2 matching 14 bases. Looked up from germline, CDR1 is SGHRS and CDR2 is YFSETQ. The junction had 3 bases not matched to a gene; V was cut back by 4 bases and J by 4 bases. The CDR3 covers 15 residues. The CDR3 DNA sequence: TGCGCCAGCAGCCAGGGACTAGCGGGGGTAGAGACCCAGTACTTC. Its translation: CASSQGLAGVETQYF.

On this clonotype: Germline and junction disagree at one end, which may indicate a read error. The chain joins TRBV5-5 to TRBJ1-6; D is perhaps TRBD1 (5 bases). This CDR3 comprises 15 residues. Germline V gives CDR1 SGHKS, CDR2 YYEKEE (reference sequence). CDR3 nucleotides: TGTGCCAGCATCTTGGGGGTAGGGCCGTCGTCACCCCTCCACTTT. Encoded protein: CASILGVGPSSPLHF.

A note on this clonotype: An end of the junction does not agree with germline; a read error may underlie this. The chain combines TRBV28 with TRBJ1-4, with D hard to call. CDR3 size: 12 residues. Germline CDR1 and CDR2: MDHEN and SYDVKM. The CDR3 spells CASSPRPEELLF. As DNA, the CDR3 is TGTGCCAGCAGCCCCCGCCCTGAAGAACTGCTTTTT.

In the case of this clonotype: Relative to the germline gene, one junction end is altered; a read error may explain this. The chain carries TRBV20-1 and TRBJ2-1, with 8 bases matching TRBD2. This CDR3 contains 15 residues. The germline CDR1 and CDR2 sequences are DFQATT and SNEGSKA (reference sequence). CDR3 bases: TGCAGTGCCGAGACGACGGGGGGGCCGGGCAATGAGCACCTCTTC. Its translation: CSAETTGGPGNEHLF.

The table lists this clonotype with many counts. The chain joins TRBV19 to TRBJ1-3, with D possibly TRBD1 on 5 matching bases. V was cut by 4 bases and J by 3 bases, with 10 bases left in between. The CDR3 is 14 amino acids. CDR1 and CDR2 from the germline V gene are LNHDA and SQIVND (reference sequence). CDR3 loop: CASSRGTFGNTIYF. The CDR3 DNA reads as TGTGCCAGTAGTAGGGGGACTTTTGGAAACACCATATATTTT. The full variable domain, completed using reference TRBV19 and TRBJ1-3, is DGGITQSPKYLFRKEGQNVTLSCEQNLNHDAMYWYRQDPGQGLRLIYYSQIVNDFQKGDIAEGYSVSREKKESFPLTVTSAQKNPTAFYLCASSRGTFGNTIYFGEGSWLTVV.

The table lists this clonotype with a few counts. A read error is possible here, since a much larger clone lies one base away. The V gene is TRBV7-9, the J gene TRBJ2-5; D might be TRBD2 (6 bases). CDR1 SEHNR and CDR2 FQNEAQ come from the germline V gene (reference sequence). There are 15 residues in the CDR3. The CDR3 loop reads CASSLYIGSWETQHF. The CDR3, as DNA: TGTGCCAGCAGCTTATATATCGGGAGTTGGGAGACCCAGCACTTC.

This rearrangement joins TRBV29-1 to TRBJ1-4; 7 nucleotides agree with TRBD1. The V gene end was trimmed by 5 bases and the J gene end by 8 bases; junction bases not matched to a gene: 17. Germline CDR1 and CDR2: SQVTM and ANQGSEA. The length of the CDR3 is 16 residues. CDR3 sequence (DNA): TGCAGCGTTATGGTAAGACAGGGAGCGGGATGGGAAAAACTGTTTTTT. Amino acids: CSVMVRQGAGWEKLFF.

The chain links TRBV5-1 to TRBJ2-5; 9 bases agree with TRBD1. The CDR3 consists of 15 residues. Germline lookup yields CDR1 SGHRS and CDR2 YFSETQ. Trimming at V came to 5 bases and at J to 4 bases, leaving 9 bases not matched to a gene. CDR3 amino acids: CASSVRGDRVETQYF. The CDR3 DNA reads TGCGCCAGCAGTGTCAGGGGGGACAGGGTAGAGACCCAGTACTTC.

This chain links TRBV7-8 with TRBJ1-4; no firm D call. Trimming left V 1 base short and J 2 bases short, with 8 bases between. Germline CDR1 SGHVS, CDR2 FQNEAQ. CDR3 length: 15 residues. Here the CDR3 DNA reads TGTGCCAGCAGCTTAGATCTGGGCACTAATGAAAAACTGTTTTTT. It translates to CASSLDLGTNEKLFF.

This clonotype was found many times. This chain joins TRBV13 and TRBJ2-3; the match to TRBD2 covers 14 bases. Per the germline V gene, CDR1 is PRHDT and CDR2 is FYEKMQ (reference sequence). There are 16 residues in the CDR3. Trimming cost V 4 bases and J 7 bases; bases outside gene matches: 7. In DNA, the CDR3 is TGTGCCAGCAGCTCCGCCGGGACTAGCGGGAGTTATACGCAGTATTTT. Amino acids: CASSSAGTSGSYTQYF.